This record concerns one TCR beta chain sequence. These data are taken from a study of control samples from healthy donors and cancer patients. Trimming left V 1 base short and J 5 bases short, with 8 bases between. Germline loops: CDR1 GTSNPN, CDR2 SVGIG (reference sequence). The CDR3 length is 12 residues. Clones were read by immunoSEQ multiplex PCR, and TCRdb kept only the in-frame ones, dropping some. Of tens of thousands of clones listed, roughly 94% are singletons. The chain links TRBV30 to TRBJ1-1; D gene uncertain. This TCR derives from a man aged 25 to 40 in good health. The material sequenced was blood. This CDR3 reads CAWSAGGTEAFF. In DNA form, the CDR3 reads TGTGCCTGGAGTGCAGGTGGTACTGAAGCTTTCTTT.